The entry below gives a single T cell receptor beta chain sequence along with its context. This clonotype was found once. Its antigen specificity is not known. No much larger clonotype is one base removed from it; base qualities were not supplied. The library was obtained by 5' RACE. The instrument was an Illumina HiSeq 2500. A second about 6 to 11 cycle PCR used a sample-barcoded 5' primer and a J-beta primer mix. A template-switch 5' adaptor carrying 12 random nucleotides introduced a unique molecular identifier onto each TCR beta cDNA molecule. At least 2.5 million CDR3-containing paired-end reads were obtained from each sample. First-strand cDNA synthesis was performed from all RNA using the Mint cDNA synthesis kit, with priming by a TRBC-specific oligonucleotide. Following uracil-DNA glycosylase treatment, all cDNA underwent a first 18-cycle PCR with the universal primers M1SS and BC2_uni_R. The original methods were these. Each sample was normalized by randomly selecting 1 million high-quality reads, each carrying a distinct molecular identifier. Reads with shared molecular identifiers were discarded instead of being binned into consensus sequences. MiTCR, with a Q25 quality threshold and the strictest error-elimination algorithm, was used for CDR3 identification, clonotype clustering and error correction. Lower-bound total TCR beta diversity was estimated with a nonparametric unseen species model using Euler transformation. Using fastp at Q25 and MiXCR, TCRdb reprocessed the public reads and kept productive beta chains. Rows are unified per CDR3 protein, each entry keeping the most common DNA and genes. Clone size and V and J calls follow TCRdb, not the original study. Present in this sample are almost 800,000 distinct CDR3 sequences, more than 45% of which were seen just once. The ten most abundant clones make up over 20% of the sample.

The sample originates from a study of blood T cells in healthy people across ages (dated by TCRdb to between 2015 and 2016). Regarding the research as a whole: Template switching captured roughly one uniquely barcoded TCR beta cDNA molecule per two T cells in model experiments. To avoid experimental bias, donors of different ages were randomly spread across the sequencing lanes. The donors were split into four age groups: young (average 16 years), middle-aged (39), aged (over 55) and long-lived (roughly 77). Using the same blood draw, the study looked at two additional independent replicas of 1 million unique cDNA reads for two donors, one aged 18 to 29 and the other aged 80 or older. Age-related changes in TCR beta repertoire diversity were measured in the study by deep sequencing normalized with unique cDNA molecular identifiers.

Donors were under 40 systemically healthy Caucasian individuals from Russia aged roughly 6 to 90 years. About 9.6 milliliters of peripheral blood were collected from each donor into EDTA-treated Vacutainer tubes. PBMCs were isolated by Ficoll-Paque density-gradient centrifugation, with at least 7 million obtained per sample. Total RNA, at least 5.5 micrograms per sample, was extracted from PBMCs with Trizol reagent. For every donor, flow cytometry on a PBMC aliquot measured the percentage of naive CD45RAhigh/CD27high T cells. The full study reports these points: Observed TCR beta diversity per million T cells fell roughly linearly with age, and a significant reduction was already apparent by age approximately 41. Total diversity estimates from one million sequenced T cells were considered lower bounds and underestimates. Compared with the aged group, more naive CD4+ T cells, fewer expanded clones and increased TCR diversity were shown by the long-lived group, suggesting age selection. Because donor CMV infection status was unknown, age-related changes in expanded clonotypes were potentially confounded. Conclusive comparison of naive and antigen-experienced compartments was prevented by the profiling of bulk unsorted PBMCs. Observed TCR beta diversity correlated strongly with the percentage of naive T cells measured by flow cytometry.

The sample consisted of blood. The clonotype was recovered from a man younger than 40 in good health.

The CDR3 reads as follows: CSAITGQGYNEQFF. The bases are TGCAGTGCAATTACGGGACAGGGTTACAATGAGCAGTTCTTC. This receptor chain uses TRBV20-1 and TRBJ2-1; a stretch of 9 junction bases matches TRBD1. As encoded in the germline V gene (reference sequence), CDR1 is DFQATT while CDR2 is SNEGSKA. Counted from cysteine to phenylalanine, this CDR3 has 14 amino acids. Of all the DNA, just the CDR3 is kept, 42 bases in frame from base 1. V and J are trimmed by 6 bases and 4 bases, and the gene matches miss 7 bases of the junction.